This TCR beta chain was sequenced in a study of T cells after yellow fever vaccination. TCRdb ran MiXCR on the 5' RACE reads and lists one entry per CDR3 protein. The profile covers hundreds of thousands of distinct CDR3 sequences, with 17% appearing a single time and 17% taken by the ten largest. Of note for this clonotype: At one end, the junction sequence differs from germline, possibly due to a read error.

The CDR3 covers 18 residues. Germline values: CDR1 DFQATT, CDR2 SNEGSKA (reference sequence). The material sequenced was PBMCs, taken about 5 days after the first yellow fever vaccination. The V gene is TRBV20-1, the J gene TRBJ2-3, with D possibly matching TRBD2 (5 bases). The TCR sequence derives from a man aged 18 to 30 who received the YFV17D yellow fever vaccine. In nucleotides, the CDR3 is TGCTGTGCTAGAGATAAAAGGCAAGGGAGAGCTAGCACAGATACGCAGTATTTT. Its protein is CCARDKRQGRASTDTQYF.